The present entry profiles one T cell receptor beta chain with its context. This specimen belongs to a study of blood T cell repertoires in COVID-19. For the study at large: The cDNA or gDNA used as material had been derived from T cells, B-cell-depleted T cells, or PBMCs.

Authors' processing steps: Nucleated cell counts were estimated from reference gene primer amplification. The protocol was immunoSEQ multiplex PCR, while the TCRdb copy is restricted to in-frame clones and leaves out a portion. The V and J calls and clone size are taken from that table; D and trimming were inferred from the DNA. The sample includes about 120,000 clones, about 83% seen only once; the top ten take more than 2%. The receptor comes from a woman in her 50s with acute or convalescent COVID-19. Input material: peripheral blood.

In DNA form, the CDR3 reads TGCAGTGCTAGTGCCGGGATTGACTATGGCTACACCTTC. Residues: CSASAGIDYGYTF. This chain connects TRBV20-1 to TRBJ1-2; D gene ambiguous. This CDR3 is 13 amino acids long. CDR1 and CDR2 (germline): DFQATT, SNEGSKA (reference sequence). V was trimmed by 3 bases and J by 3 bases, leaving 11 bases between them.